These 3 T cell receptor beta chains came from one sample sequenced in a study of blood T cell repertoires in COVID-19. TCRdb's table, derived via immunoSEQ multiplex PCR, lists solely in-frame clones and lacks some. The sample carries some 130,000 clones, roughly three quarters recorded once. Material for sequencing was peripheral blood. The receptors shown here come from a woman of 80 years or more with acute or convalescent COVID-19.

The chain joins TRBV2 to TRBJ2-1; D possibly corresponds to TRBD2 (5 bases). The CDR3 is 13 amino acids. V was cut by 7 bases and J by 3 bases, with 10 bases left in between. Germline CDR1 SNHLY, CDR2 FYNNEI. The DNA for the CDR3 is TGTGCCAGCACCGGGATACGCTACAATGAGCAGTTCTTC. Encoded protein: CASTGIRYNEQFF.

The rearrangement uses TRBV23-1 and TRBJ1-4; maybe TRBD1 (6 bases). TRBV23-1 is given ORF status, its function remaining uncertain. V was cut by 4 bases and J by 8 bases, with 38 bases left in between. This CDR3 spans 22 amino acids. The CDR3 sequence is CASSRVGQGWSRYIVGNEKLFF. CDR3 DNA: TGCGCCAGCAGTCGGGTGGGGCAGGGGTGGAGTCGTTACATTGTCGGGAACGAAAAACTGTTTTTT.

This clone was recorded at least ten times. The CDR3 loop reads CASSLTGFYQPQHF. The DNA for the CDR3 is TGTGCCAGCAGCCTGACAGGGTTCTATCAGCCCCAGCATTTT. The rearrangement uses TRBV7-8 and TRBJ1-5; 7 bases align to TRBD1. Trimming cost V 5 bases and J 5 bases; bases outside gene matches: 6. Looked up from germline, CDR1 is SGHVS and CDR2 is FQNEAQ. The length of the CDR3 is 14 residues. Based on the CDR3 plus reference TRBV7-8 and TRBJ1-5, the full variable domain is GAGVSQSPRYKVAKRGQDVALRCDPISGHVSLFWYQQALGQGPEFLTYFQNEAQLDKSGLPSDRFFAERPEGSVSTLKIQRTQQEDSAVYLCASSLTGFYQPQHFGDGTRLSIL.